The 8 T cell receptor beta chains reported below all come from one sample, sequenced in a study of PD-1 blockade in classical Hodgkin lymphoma. Regarding time point: cycle 4 day 1 (C4D1), after around six weeks of nivolumab. All the patients suffered relapse after autologous stem cell transplantation, and brentuximab vedotin exposure differed. The repertoire was sequenced with immunoSEQ multiplex PCR; TCRdb's copy has only in-frame clones and lacks some. The repertoire holds 50,000 to 65,000 clones, over 85% seen once, with 8% in the top ten. The input for sequencing was peripheral blood mononuclear cells (PBMCs), taken before the fourth cycle of nivolumab. These TCRs come from a human donor with classical Hodgkin lymphoma.

This clone has just one count. This chain uses TRBV18 with TRBJ2-7; 7 nucleotides align to TRBD1. The V gene's germline CDR1 is KGHSH and CDR2 LQKENI. This CDR3 has 14 amino acids. With 2 bases clipped from V and 7 bases from J, the junction kept 8 bases outside the gene matches. DNA for the CDR3: TGTGCCAGCTCACCAGCTGGACAGGTTAAAGAGCAGTACTTC. It translates to CASSPAGQVKEQYF. The full variable domain, with the rest looked up from reference TRBV18 and TRBJ2-7, is NAGVMQNPRHLVRRRGQEARLRCSPMKGHSHVYWYRQLPEEGLKFMVYLQKENIIDESGMPKERFSAEFPKEGPSILRIQQVVRGDSAAYFCASSPAGQVKEQYFGPGTRLTVT.

J is TRBJ2-1 and V is TRBV2; 8 bases agree with TRBD2. The V gene end was trimmed by 6 bases and the J gene end by 2 bases; junction bases not matched to a gene: 6. This CDR3 is built from 15 residues. Germline V gene sequence: CDR1 SNHLY, CDR2 FYNNEI. The CDR3 DNA is TGTGCCAGCAGGGGGACGCGGGAGGCCTACAATGAGCAGTTCTTC. Encoded protein: CASRGTREAYNEQFF.

The chain carries TRBV7-2 and TRBJ1-1; D possibly corresponds to TRBD1 (5 bases). The CDR3 totals 14 residues. The germline gives CDR1 SGHTA, CDR2 FQGNSA. The germline V and J ends were trimmed by 6 bases and 3 bases, with 14 bases remaining between them. The CDR3 spells CASSPTGGDTEAFF. CDR3 in DNA: TGTGCCAGCAGTCCCACGGGGGGGGACACTGAAGCTTTCTTT. The complete variable domain, with remaining parts taken from reference TRBV7-2 and TRBJ1-1, reads GAGVSQSPSNKVTEKGKDVELRCDPISGHTALYWYRQSLGQGLEFLIYFQGNSAPDKSGLPSDRFSAERTGGSVSTLTIQRTQQEDSAVYLCASSPTGGDTEAFFGQGTRLTVV.

This clone occurred a few times. The genes are TRBV28 and TRBJ1-5, with no clear D. Germline loops: CDR1 MDHEN, CDR2 SYDVKM. The V end lost 6 bases, the J end lost 7 bases, and 10 bases lay between the germline ends. This CDR3 comprises 12 residues. The CDR3 DNA sequence: TGTGCCAGCAGGGTGGCGGGGCAGCCCCAGCATTTT. Its protein is CASRVAGQPQHF.

This chain uses TRBV15 with TRBJ1-2, with TRBD1 as a possible D gene (6 bases). The V gene's germline CDR1 is LNHNV and CDR2 YYDKDF (reference sequence). There are 15 residues in the CDR3. With 2 bases removed from V and 3 bases from J, the gap between germline ends came to 13 bases. CDR3 residues: CATSRSQGGDYGYTF. CDR3 DNA: TGTGCCACCAGCAGATCACAGGGTGGGGACTATGGCTACACCTTC.

The rearrangement links TRBV6-6 to TRBJ2-2; a weak D match, TRBD2 (7 bases). CDR3 length: 14 residues. Germline lookup yields CDR1 MNHNY and CDR2 SVGAGI (reference sequence). The V end was cut by 7 bases, the J end by 4 bases, with 13 bases between. CDR3 coding DNA: TGTGCCAGCAAGGGGGGGTCTCCCACCGGGGAGCTGTTTTTT. This codes for CASKGGSPTGELFF.

V is TRBV2 and J is TRBJ2-5, with a possible D match to TRBD2 (6 bases). CDR1 and CDR2 from the germline V gene are SNHLY and FYNNEI. This CDR3 has 14 amino acids. V was pared by 5 bases and J by 5 bases, with 15 bases between. The CDR3 bases are TGTGCCAGCAGTCTCTGGGGGGATCGGGAGACCCAGTACTTC. Translated: CASSLWGDRETQYF.

This chain links TRBV5-1 with TRBJ2-3; a weak D match, TRBD2 (7 bases). CDR1 SGHRS and CDR2 YFSETQ come from the germline V gene. The CDR3 spans 17 residues. V was cut by 2 bases and J by 2 bases, with 18 bases left in between. The CDR3 DNA follows: TGCGCCAGCAGCTTTGGGGTACGGGGGGCCTACACAGATACGCAGTATTTT. As protein: CASSFGVRGAYTDTQYF.